The 21 T cell receptor beta chains reported below all come from one sample, sequenced in a study of cytomegalovirus exposure and HLA in healthy donors. Assay: immunoSEQ multiplex PCR; the TCRdb copy retains only in-frame clones and omits some. The sample lists approximately 150,000 clones, around nine tenths seen once, with around 3.4% in the top ten. The material sequenced was PBMCs. Every receptor here comes from a woman aged 18-30 years in good health and CMV-seropositive.

This sequence joins TRBV7-2 and TRBJ1-1; maybe TRBD1 (5 bases). With 5 bases removed from V and 0 bases from J, the gap between germline ends came to 13 bases. This CDR3 spans 15 amino acids. CDR1 is SGHTA and CDR2 is FQGNSA in the germline V gene. CDR3 coding DNA: TGTGCCAGCAGCCCTCCGACAGAATTGAACACTGAAGCTTTCTTT. Translation gives CASSPPTELNTEAFF.

The gene calls are TRBV5-1 and TRBJ2-2, with D uncertain. Germline V gives CDR1 SGHRS, CDR2 YFSETQ. The CDR3 sequence is 13 residues long. V shed 6 bases and J shed 1 base, with 7 bases lying between them. The CDR3, as DNA: TGCGCCAGCACTCCCCGGAACACCGGGGAGCTGTTTTTT. Translated, it gives CASTPRNTGELFF. The full variable domain, rest sourced from reference TRBV5-1 and TRBJ2-2, is KAGVTQTPRYLIKTRGQQVTLSCSPISGHRSVSWYQQTPGQGLQFLFEYFSETQRNKGNFPGRFSGRQFSNSRSEMNVSTLELGDSALYLCASTPRNTGELFFGEGSRLTVL.

The chain combines TRBV27 with TRBJ2-7; 9 bases line up with TRBD2. V gave up 5 bases and J gave up 3 bases; unmatched junction bases: 8. The CDR3 spans 15 residues. Per germline, CDR1 MNHEY and CDR2 SMNVEV (reference sequence). In DNA, the CDR3 is TGTGCCAGCAGTGCCACCGGGACTAGCATCTACGAGCAGTACTTC. It yields the protein CASSATGTSIYEQYF.

V is TRBV29-1 and J is TRBJ2-7; 7 bases line up with TRBD1. The V and J ends lost 6 bases and 5 bases, in that order; junction bases with no gene match: 19. CDR1 and CDR2 from the germline V gene are SQVTM and ANQGSEA. CDR3 length: 16 residues. The CDR3 here is CSVEQGLDGFPHEQYF. The CDR3 region has the DNA TGCAGCGTCGAACAGGGGTTAGACGGGTTCCCCCACGAGCAGTACTTC.

This chain uses TRBV7-3 with TRBJ2-5; the D gene is possibly TRBD2 (6 bases). The CDR3 extends over 13 amino acids. The germline V gene encodes CDR1 SGHTA and CDR2 FQGTGA. V was clipped by 5 bases and J by 5 bases, with 12 bases between them. For the CDR3, the DNA is TGTGCCAGCAGCCCCGGGAGCAGGGAGACCCAGTACTTC. It codes for CASSPGSRETQYF.

The V and J genes are TRBV29-1 and TRBJ2-2; 9 nucleotides agree with TRBD1. Per the germline V gene, CDR1 is SQVTM and CDR2 is ANQGSEA. V was clipped by 5 bases and J by 5 bases; unmatched bases: 15. The CDR3 extends over 17 amino acids. As DNA, the CDR3 is TGCAGCGTTAAAACCGACAGGGGGTGGTCTTCTACCGGGGAGCTGTTTTTT. This codes for CSVKTDRGWSSTGELFF.

The chain has TRBV30 and TRBJ1-1, with D maybe TRBD1 (6 bases). Trimming stripped 3 bases from V and 1 base from J, with 12 bases between. Germline V gene data show CDR1 as GTSNPN and CDR2 as SVGIG (reference sequence). CDR3 length: 14 amino acids. CDR3 coding DNA: TGTGCCTGGAGCCTAGGGGGGGGGAACACTGAAGCTTTCTTT. Translating gives CAWSLGGGNTEAFF.

This chain connects TRBV25-1 to TRBJ2-3; D not resolved. Germline CDR1 MGHDK, CDR2 SYGVNS. V was trimmed by 2 bases and J by 2 bases, leaving 8 bases between them. This CDR3 comprises 14 residues. The CDR3 sequence: CASSEIPVTDTQYF. The DNA of the CDR3 is TGTGCCAGCAGTGAAATTCCGGTCACAGATACGCAGTATTTT.

V gene TRBV5-4 combines with J gene TRBJ2-5; D uncertain. V dropped 0 bases and J dropped 2 bases, with 11 bases sitting between them. Per the germline V gene, CDR1 is SGHNT and CDR2 is YYREEE (reference sequence). This CDR3 spans 15 amino acids. CDR3 region: CASSLGYTSQETQYF. DNA of the CDR3: TGTGCCAGCAGCTTGGGATACACCTCTCAAGAGACCCAGTACTTC.

The CDR3 region is CASSPARGTNTEAFF. As DNA, the CDR3 is TGTGCCAGCAGCCCCGCAAGGGGAACGAACACTGAAGCTTTCTTT. This sequence joins TRBV11-3 and TRBJ1-1, with a possible D match to TRBD1 (5 bases). Trimming removed 5 bases from V and 1 base from J, with 14 bases in between. Germline CDR1 and CDR2: SGHNT and YENEEA. The CDR3 consists of 15 residues.

The chain couples TRBV5-1 to TRBJ1-3; 7 bases map to TRBD1. CDR1 is SGHRS, CDR2 YFSETQ, per germline. The J segment lost 10 bases and the V segment lost 4 bases, leaving 5 bases of the junction unmatched. CDR3 length equals 12 residues. The CDR3 loop is CASSLNRGTIYF. The CDR3, as DNA: TGCGCCAGCAGCCTAAACAGGGGAACCATATATTTT.

The V gene is TRBV7-2, the J gene TRBJ2-7, with a possible D match to TRBD1 (5 bases). CDR1 and CDR2 from the germline V gene are SGHTA and FQGNSA. Trimming cost V 8 bases and J 3 bases, with 14 bases left between them. This CDR3 is 13 amino acids long. Written as DNA, the CDR3 is TGTGCCAGCTCTTATCGCCAGGGCTACGAGCAGTACTTC. It encodes CASSYRQGYEQYF.

The sample holds one count of this clone. The rearrangement joins TRBV7-2 to TRBJ2-7, with 7 bases matching TRBD2. The V and J ends lost 0 bases and 4 bases, in that order; junction bases with no gene match: 6. CDR1 is SGHTA and CDR2 is FQGNSA in the germline V gene. This CDR3 is 15 amino acids long. CDR3 sequence reads: CASSLAVGGWYEQYF. In DNA form, the CDR3 reads TGTGCCAGCAGCTTAGCCGTGGGAGGGTGGTACGAGCAGTACTTC.

The J gene is TRBJ1-5, the V gene TRBV10-3; TRBD1 matches at 7 bases. Losses at the gene ends were 6 bases for V and 7 bases for J; bases not matched to a gene: 9. From germline, CDR1 is ENHRY and CDR2 SYGVKD. The CDR3 loop spans 14 amino acids. CDR3 amino acids: CAISPDRETQPQHF. The DNA for the CDR3 is TGTGCCATCAGCCCTGACAGGGAGACGCAGCCCCAGCATTTT.

This clone was seen once. The chain joins TRBV6-1 to TRBJ1-5; D possibly corresponds to TRBD1 (5 bases). CDR1 and CDR2 (germline): MNHNS, SASEGT. Trimming stripped 0 bases from V and 3 bases from J, with 9 bases between. This CDR3 region has 15 residues. CDR3 amino acids: CASSEADSYNQPQHF. The CDR3 coding sequence is TGTGCCAGCAGTGAAGCCGACAGTTACAATCAGCCCCAGCATTTT.

V and J are TRBV15 and TRBJ2-7; weak D call: TRBD1 (5 bases). CDR3 length: 14 residues. The V end was cut by 6 bases, the J end by 0 bases, with 12 bases between. Germline assignment: CDR1 LNHNV and CDR2 YYDKDF (reference sequence). For the CDR3, the DNA is TGTGCCACCAGAGTCGACAGCTTCTCCTACGAGCAGTACTTC. This sequence encodes CATRVDSFSYEQYF.

The chain couples TRBV30 to TRBJ2-5, with TRBD1 identical over 8 bases. Trimming at V came to 3 bases and at J to 4 bases, leaving 10 bases not matched to a gene. CDR3 length: 15 residues. Germline V lookup: CDR1 GTSNPN, CDR2 SVGIG (reference sequence). CDR3 in DNA: TGTGCCTGGAGCCTTACAGGGGGAGGAGGAGAGACCCAGTACTTC. Translated: CAWSLTGGGGETQYF. Drawing the rest from reference TRBV30 and TRBJ2-5, the complete variable domain is SQTIHQWPATLVQPVGSPLSLECTVEGTSNPNLYWYRQAAGRGLQLLFYSVGIGQISSEVPQNLSASRPQDRQFILSSKKLLLSDSGFYLCAWSLTGGGGETQYFGPGTRLLVL.

This clone was observed once. The chain carries TRBV12-5 and TRBJ1-5, with TRBD1 matching 8 bases. V lost 8 bases to trimming and J lost 0 bases; unmatched junction nucleotides: 3. The CDR3 spans 14 residues. The germline V gene encodes CDR1 LGHNT and CDR2 FRNRAP. The CDR3 nucleotides read TGTGCTAGTCAGACAGGGGATAGCAATCAGCCCCAGCATTTT. It encodes CASQTGDSNQPQHF.

This clone was observed a single time. V usage is TRBV28 and J usage is TRBJ2-1; D unresolved. The germline CDR1 and CDR2 sequences are MDHEN and SYDVKM. The CDR3 loop spans 13 amino acids. The V end lost 8 bases, the J end lost 7 bases, and 15 bases lay between the germline ends. CDR3 DNA sequence: TGTGCCAGCTCAACCCACGGTCGAAATGAGCAGTTCTTC. Its protein is CASSTHGRNEQFF.

The chain joins TRBV7-2 to TRBJ2-7, with TRBD2 identical over 10 bases. Germline V gives CDR1 SGHTA, CDR2 FQGNSA. J was trimmed by 7 bases and V by 7 bases; bases with no gene match: 7. There are 13 residues in the CDR3. The CDR3: CASKAGGLGEQYF. For the CDR3, the DNA is TGTGCCAGCAAAGCGGGAGGGCTGGGGGAGCAGTACTTC.

V and J are TRBV29-1 and TRBJ2-3, with D possibly TRBD1 on 5 matching bases. Germline CDR1 and CDR2: SQVTM and ANQGSEA. V was clipped by 4 bases and J by 3 bases, with 8 bases between them. The CDR3 has 12 amino acids. The CDR3 here is CSVARGTDTQYF. CDR3 coding DNA: TGCAGCGTTGCAAGGGGTACAGATACGCAGTATTTT.